Presented here are 29 T cell receptor beta chains from one specimen sequenced in a study of CD8+ T cells in alopecia areata (dated by TCRdb to 2016 to 2019). Libraries were prepared through the immunoSEQ multiplex PCR assay. RNA was extracted from all samples and reverse transcribed into cDNA as template for TCR sequencing. As stored in TCRdb, this immuneACCESS dataset retains in-frame rearrangements with V and J assigned. A fraction of the clones does not appear; measured against another copy, unresolved V genes explain less than half of the discrepancy, and the remainder lacks a known reason. Counted in this sample were approximately 190,000 clones; about 62% of them appeared once. Under 7% of the sample goes to the ten largest clones. The time point label on this specimen signifies: 24 weeks on oral tofacitinib. The treatment or condition label here, explained by the study, means: oral pan-JAK inhibitor, 5-10 mg twice daily.

The sequences come from CD4+ T cells sorted from blood, collected at week 24, from a patient treated with tofacitinib. These receptors were taken from a human donor with alopecia areata.

The chain links TRBV30 to TRBJ2-1, with a possible D match to TRBD2 (7 bases). Trimming removed 0 bases at V and 9 bases at J, with 9 bases between. The CDR3 length is 12 residues. The germline V gene encodes CDR1 GTSNPN and CDR2 SVGIG (reference sequence). CDR3 in amino acids: CAWSVRGAEQFF. In DNA, the CDR3 is TGTGCCTGGAGTGTACGGGGGGCTGAGCAGTTCTTC.

This clone was detected a few times. The chain is built from TRBV28 and TRBJ1-2; D not resolved. Trimming stripped 7 bases from V and 7 bases from J, with 19 bases between. Germline V gene sequence: CDR1 MDHEN, CDR2 SYDVKM. CDR3 length equals 14 residues. CDR3 residues: CASKDPPGIAGYTF. The DNA for the CDR3 is TGTGCCAGCAAGGATCCCCCCGGGATTGCTGGCTACACCTTC.

This clone appeared a few times. V usage is TRBV11-3 and J usage is TRBJ1-5; D is unclear. CDR1 SGHNT and CDR2 YENEEA come from the germline V gene. V was clipped by 3 bases and J by 6 bases, with 3 bases between them. The CDR3 spans 11 residues. CDR3 DNA: TGTGCCAGCAGCTTGCGTCAGCCCCAGCATTTT. Translating gives CASSLRQPQHF.

This rearrangement joins TRBV7-2 to TRBJ2-1, with 7 bases matching TRBD2. There are 16 residues in the CDR3. The V gene's germline CDR1 is SGHTA and CDR2 FQGNSA. The junction had 9 bases not matched to a gene; V was cut back by 7 bases and J by 0 bases. The CDR3 region is CASTRGRGSSYNEQFF. CDR3 nucleotides: TGTGCCAGCACTAGGGGACGCGGGAGCTCCTACAATGAGCAGTTCTTC. The complete variable domain, with remaining parts taken from reference TRBV7-2 and TRBJ2-1, reads GAGVSQSPSNKVTEKGKDVELRCDPISGHTALYWYRQSLGQGLEFLIYFQGNSAPDKSGLPSDRFSAERTGGSVSTLTIQRTQQEDSAVYLCASTRGRGSSYNEQFFGPGTRLTVL.

The chain joins TRBV7-8 to TRBJ2-5, with no clear D. The CDR3 consists of 11 residues. Trimming took 3 bases from V and 4 from J, leaving 3 bases between them. The germline CDR1 and CDR2 sequences are SGHVS and FQNEAQ. The CDR3 here is CASSFGETQYF. CDR3 nucleotide sequence: TGTGCCAGCAGCTTCGGAGAGACCCAGTACTTC.

The chain carries TRBV4-3 and TRBJ1-1; TRBD1 might be the D (6 bases). The CDR3 covers 16 residues. V lost 0 bases and J 3 bases, leaving 14 bases between the germline ends. Germline CDR1 LGHNA, CDR2 YSLEER. The CDR3 DNA is TGCGCCAGCAGCCAAGACATGGGAGGGGGGCACACTGAAGCTTTCTTT. Its translation: CASSQDMGGGHTEAFF.

This clone was seen a single time. The rearrangement uses TRBV23-1 and TRBJ1-4, with a possible D match to TRBD1 (5 bases). TRBV23-1 is designated an ORF whose function remains uncertain. With 2 bases removed from V and 12 bases from J, the gap between germline ends came to 28 bases. CDR3 length: 18 amino acids. The CDR3 spells CASSQTPGGAFGKVELFF. The DNA of the CDR3 is TGCGCCAGCAGTCAAACCCCCGGTGGGGCGTTCGGGAAAGTAGAACTGTTTTTT.

The chain uses TRBV4-3 and TRBJ1-2; D might be TRBD1 (5 bases). Germline V gives CDR1 LGHNA, CDR2 YSLEER. The V and J ends lost 4 bases and 4 bases respectively, with 16 bases between them. The CDR3 is 15 residues long. In DNA form, the CDR3 reads TGCGCCAGCAGCCTAGCTAACCGGGACTCCTATGGCTACACCTTC. It specifies CASSLANRDSYGYTF.

This chain connects TRBV19 to TRBJ1-2, with D possibly matching TRBD1 (5 bases). V lost 4 bases, J lost 4 bases, and 16 bases lay in between. Germline V gives CDR1 LNHDA, CDR2 SQIVND (reference sequence). CDR3 length equals 15 residues. CDR3 region: CASSTGSGLFYGYTF. The CDR3 DNA reads TGTGCCAGTAGTACCGGCTCGGGACTGTTCTATGGCTACACCTTC.

Only one count was recorded for this clone. The chain joins TRBV4-2 to TRBJ1-1; D unclear. CDR1 and CDR2 from the germline V gene are LGHNA and YNFKEQ. With 3 bases removed from V and 5 bases from J, the gap between germline ends came to 19 bases. CDR3 length equals 16 residues. CDR3 region: CASSQDGPTAGTEAFF. The CDR3 DNA reads TGTGCCAGCAGCCAGGATGGACCCACGGCGGGGACTGAAGCTTTCTTT.

The table lists this clone with a few counts. The gene calls are TRBV10-3 and TRBJ2-7, with TRBD2 as a possible D gene (6 bases). This CDR3 is built from 14 residues. Germline V lookup: CDR1 ENHRY, CDR2 SYGVKD. The V gene lost 8 bases and the J gene lost 4 bases, with 18 bases spanning the gap. This chain's CDR3 is CAIAKSGDKYEQYF. The DNA for the CDR3 is TGTGCCATCGCTAAATCGGGGGATAAATACGAGCAGTACTTC.

This chain's CDR3 is CASTSGGATDTQYF. The DNA for the CDR3 is TGCGCCAGTACTAGCGGGGGGGCCACGGATACGCAGTATTTT. The chain combines TRBV5-1 with TRBJ2-3, with 13 bases that match TRBD2. The ends lost 8 bases at V and 6 bases at J; junction bases unmatched: 6. This CDR3 has 14 residues. Germline CDR1 and CDR2: SGHRS and YFSETQ. The full variable domain, in which reference TRBV5-1 and TRBJ2-3 provide the parts outside the CDR3, is KAGVTQTPRYLIKTRGQQVTLSCSPISGHRSVSWYQQTPGQGLQFLFEYFSETQRNKGNFPGRFSGRQFSNSRSEMNVSTLELGDSALYLCASTSGGATDTQYFGPGTRLTVL.

This sequence joins TRBV9 and TRBJ2-1; 11 bases are shared with TRBD2. The CDR3 loop spans 19 amino acids. Germline V gene lookup returns CDR1 SGDLS and CDR2 YYNGEE. J was trimmed by 0 bases and V by 0 bases; bases with no gene match: 8. The CDR3 nucleotides read TGTGCCAGCAGCGTAGCTAGCGGGGGGTCATCTAGCTCCTACAATGAGCAGTTCTTC. Amino acids: CASSVASGGSSSSYNEQFF. Together with reference TRBV9 and TRBJ2-1, the CDR3 gives the full variable domain: DSGVTQTPKHLITATGQRVTLRCSPRSGDLSVYWYQQSLDQGLQFLIQYYNGEERAKGNILERFSAQQFPDLHSELNLSSLELGDSALYFCASSVASGGSSSSYNEQFFGPGTRLTVL.

This clone was observed a handful of times. J is TRBJ2-5 and V is TRBV4-2, with D hard to call. CDR1 and CDR2 from the germline V gene are LGHNA and YNFKEQ. The CDR3 consists of 13 residues. V was pared by 2 bases and J by 5 bases, with 9 bases between. This chain's CDR3 is CASSQFRTETQYF. The DNA of the CDR3 is TGTGCCAGCAGCCAATTTCGTACTGAGACCCAGTACTTC.

In its sample, this clone was seen a few times. The chain uses TRBV4-3 and TRBJ1-5; 7 nucleotides line up with TRBD1. The germline V gene has CDR1 LGHNA and CDR2 YSLEER. The CDR3 loop spans 15 amino acids. The trim removed 1 base at V and 5 bases at J, leaving 5 bases unmatched. The CDR3 spells CASSQVYRGYQPQHF. For the CDR3, the DNA is TGCGCCAGCAGCCAAGTATACAGGGGATATCAGCCCCAGCATTTT.

V gene TRBV5-1 combines with J gene TRBJ2-7, with a weak D call TRBD1 (6 bases). This CDR3 is built from 14 residues. Germline CDR1 SGHRS, CDR2 YFSETQ. The V gene lost 5 bases and the J gene lost 0 bases, with 12 bases spanning the gap. Here the CDR3 reads CASRARDNSYEQYF. Here the CDR3 DNA reads TGCGCCAGCAGGGCCCGGGACAACTCCTACGAGCAGTACTTC.

The V gene is TRBV7-9, the J gene TRBJ2-7, with TRBD2 matching over 8 bases. Per germline, CDR1 SEHNR and CDR2 FQNEAQ (reference sequence). CDR3 length: 13 amino acids. Germline trimming cut 5 bases from V and 5 bases from J; bases unmatched to any gene: 5. CDR3 in amino acids: CASSPAGGHEQYF. Here the CDR3 DNA reads TGTGCCAGCAGCCCGGCGGGGGGACACGAGCAGTACTTC.

V usage is TRBV28 and J usage is TRBJ2-1; 10 nucleotides match TRBD1. V trimming: 4 bases; J trimming: 7 bases; junction bases outside the gene matches: 7. This CDR3 comprises 15 residues. The germline CDR1 and CDR2 sequences are MDHEN and SYDVKM. The DNA of the CDR3 is TGTGCCAGCAGTTCTGGGGGACAGGGGACGAATGAGCAGTTCTTC. Residues: CASSSGGQGTNEQFF.

As to this clone: At the DNA level, this CDR3 is encoded by other sequences in the same sample as well. The V and J genes are TRBV4-3 and TRBJ2-3; D might be TRBD2 (5 bases). Germline V lookup: CDR1 LGHNA, CDR2 YSLEER. This CDR3 spans 15 amino acids. V dropped 1 base and J dropped 0 bases, with 8 bases sitting between them. The CDR3 nucleotides are TGCGCCAGCAGCCAAGTGCGAGGGAGCACAGATACGCAGTATTTT. Protein: CASSQVRGSTDTQYF.

V gene TRBV29-1 combines with J gene TRBJ2-5; 8 positions agree with TRBD2. Germline CDR1 reads SQVTM; CDR2 reads ANQGSEA. There are 11 residues in the CDR3. Germline trimming cut 7 bases from V and 5 bases from J; bases unmatched to any gene: 3. In DNA form, the CDR3 reads TGCAGCGCCCGGGGGGGGGAGACCCAGTACTTC. Encoded protein: CSARGGETQYF.

V usage is TRBV30 and J usage is TRBJ2-1; no definite D call. Germline V CDR1 and CDR2: GTSNPN, SVGIG (reference sequence). Trimming left V 2 bases short and J 4 bases short, with 9 bases between. The CDR3 contains 13 residues. The CDR3 bases are TGTGCCTGGAGTACTACCGAATACAATGAGCAGTTCTTC. Translating gives CAWSTTEYNEQFF.

The chain couples TRBV5-1 to TRBJ1-2; 8 bases align to TRBD1. V gave up 5 bases and J gave up 3 bases; unmatched junction bases: 6. The germline gives CDR1 SGHRS, CDR2 YFSETQ. The CDR3 spans 14 residues. DNA of the CDR3: TGCGCCAGCAGACCTCAGGGGGCAGACTATGGCTACACCTTC. Residues: CASRPQGADYGYTF. Variable domain in full (rest from reference TRBV5-1 and TRBJ1-2): KAGVTQTPRYLIKTRGQQVTLSCSPISGHRSVSWYQQTPGQGLQFLFEYFSETQRNKGNFPGRFSGRQFSNSRSEMNVSTLELGDSALYLCASRPQGADYGYTFGSGTRLTVV.

V and J are TRBV9 and TRBJ2-2; the match to TRBD2 covers 10 bases. The CDR3 totals 14 residues. Looked up from germline, CDR1 is SGDLS and CDR2 is YYNGEE. With 3 bases clipped from V and 7 bases from J, the junction kept 3 bases outside the gene matches. As DNA, the CDR3 is TGTGCCAGCAGCGCCGGGACTAGCGTCGGGGAGCTGTTTTTT. Translating gives CASSAGTSVGELFF. The full variable domain, completed using reference TRBV9 and TRBJ2-2, is DSGVTQTPKHLITATGQRVTLRCSPRSGDLSVYWYQQSLDQGLQFLIQYYNGEERAKGNILERFSAQQFPDLHSELNLSSLELGDSALYFCASSAGTSVGELFFGEGSRLTVL.

This chain links TRBV2 with TRBJ2-7; 7 bases line up with TRBD2. CDR1 is SNHLY, CDR2 FYNNEI, per germline. V trimming: 5 bases; J trimming: 7 bases; junction bases outside the gene matches: 11. The CDR3 sequence is 14 residues long. CDR3 sequence (DNA): TGTGCCAGCAGTCCTCGGGGGGAGCTCCCGGAGCAGTACTTC. Amino acid sequence: CASSPRGELPEQYF.

The V call is TRBV5-1, the J call TRBJ1-1; D possibly corresponds to TRBD1 (5 bases). CDR3 length equals 14 residues. The ends were cut back, 3 bases at V and 2 bases at J, with 11 bases in the middle. Germline V lookup: CDR1 SGHRS, CDR2 YFSETQ. Written as DNA, the CDR3 is TGCGCCAGCAGCTATATGACAGCCAACACTGAAGCTTTCTTT. This codes for CASSYMTANTEAFF.

In nucleotides, the CDR3 is TGTGCCAGCAGTTTGGGACAGAGCTATGGCTACACCTTC. Encoded protein: CASSLGQSYGYTF. The chain combines TRBV6-5 with TRBJ1-2; 7 bases agree with TRBD1. This CDR3 comprises 13 residues. Germline CDR1 is MNHEY and CDR2 is SVGAGI. The V and J ends lost 4 bases and 4 bases, in that order; junction bases with no gene match: 3.

The chain couples TRBV7-2 to TRBJ1-2, with TRBD1 identical over 7 bases. Germline CDR1 is SGHTA and CDR2 is FQGNSA. Unmatched junction bases numbered 6, after V lost 7 bases and J lost 1 base. The CDR3 spans 14 residues. The CDR3 nucleotides read TGTGCCAGCAACGCGTACAGGGGTAACTATGGCTACACCTTC. Translating gives CASNAYRGNYGYTF.

This chain joins TRBV6-6 and TRBJ1-1; no clear D. The CDR3 runs to 13 residues. Germline V gene data show CDR1 as MNHNY and CDR2 as SVGAGI (reference sequence). V gave up 3 bases and J gave up 3 bases, with 8 bases separating them. CDR3 nucleotides: TGTGCCAGCAGTTATTACAAGGACACTGAAGCTTTCTTT. This gives the protein CASSYYKDTEAFF.

This rearrangement joins TRBV6-1 to TRBJ1-2; D is undetermined. CDR1 is MNHNS and CDR2 is SASEGT in the germline V gene. CDR3 length: 11 amino acids. Trimming pared 4 bases from V and 8 bases from J, leaving 8 bases between. CDR3 amino acids: CASSADLGYTF. The CDR3, as DNA: TGTGCCAGCAGTGCGGACCTCGGCTACACCTTC.